Shown below are 21 T cell receptor beta chains from a single sample sequenced in a study of cytomegalovirus exposure and HLA in healthy donors. PCR amplification relied on 60 Vbeta primers (plus 13 Jbeta primers). Some clones are missing from TCRdb's copy, which holds only in-frame ones; the method was immunoSEQ multiplex PCR. The sample has 55,000 to 65,000 clones; 85% are singletons. Sequences were obtained from PBMCs. These receptors came from a female donor in good health and CMV-seronegative.

This chain joins TRBV28 and TRBJ2-1; D remains ambiguous. This CDR3 has 11 residues. Germline lookup yields CDR1 MDHEN and CDR2 SYDVKM. Trimming removed 6 bases from V and 9 bases from J, with 9 bases in between. CDR3 bases: TGTGCCAGCAGCCGCCCGCGTGAGCAGTTCTTC. Amino acid sequence: CASSRPREQFF. Drawing the rest from reference TRBV28 and TRBJ2-1, the complete variable domain is DVKVTQSSRYLVKRTGEKVFLECVQDMDHENMFWYRQDPGLGLRLIYFSYDVKMKEKGDIPEGYSVSREKKERFSLILESASTNQTSMYLCASSRPREQFFGPGTRLTVL.

This clone turned up a few times. J is TRBJ1-2 and V is TRBV2, with TRBD1 identical over 7 bases. Germline CDR1 and CDR2: SNHLY and FYNNEI. The trim removed 6 bases at V and 5 bases at J, leaving 12 bases unmatched. This CDR3 contains 15 residues. The CDR3 DNA reads TGTGCCAGCAGCCGTACCGGGACAGCTACGTATGGCTACACCTTC. Translation gives CASSRTGTATYGYTF.

The CDR3 here is CASRVDTEAFF. The CDR3 bases are TGCGCCAGCAGAGTAGACACTGAAGCTTTCTTT. The chain is built from TRBV10-2 and TRBJ1-1; D not certain. This CDR3 has 11 residues. Trimming pared 6 bases from V and 3 bases from J, leaving 5 bases between. CDR1 WSHSY and CDR2 SAAADI come from the germline V gene.

J is TRBJ1-2 and V is TRBV9; 8 bases are a match to TRBD1. Germline V gene lookup returns CDR1 SGDLS and CDR2 YYNGEE. The trim removed 3 bases at V and 0 bases at J, leaving 1 base unmatched. The CDR3 is made up of 14 amino acids. This CDR3 reads CASSGQGTNYGYTF. CDR3 nucleotides: TGTGCCAGCAGCGGACAGGGGACTAACTATGGCTACACCTTC.

Here the CDR3 DNA reads TGTGCCAGCGGTGTCGAAGCGGGGGGGCCGAACACCGGGGAGCTGTTTTTT. Its protein product is CASGVEAGGPNTGELFF. The gene calls are TRBV6-1 and TRBJ2-2, with TRBD2 identical over 10 bases. CDR3 length: 17 amino acids. CDR1 and CDR2 (germline): MNHNS, SASEGT. Germline trimming cut 8 bases from V and 0 bases from J; bases unmatched to any gene: 9.

The rearrangement uses TRBV7-6 and TRBJ2-2; a possible D gene is TRBD1 (5 bases). CDR3 length: 16 amino acids. V lost 0 bases and J lost 4, with 12 bases in between. Germline V gene sequence: CDR1 SGHVS, CDR2 FNYEAQ. This CDR3 reads CASSLAVGRTTGELFF. In DNA, the CDR3 is TGTGCCAGCAGCTTAGCGGTGGGGCGGACCACCGGGGAGCTGTTTTTT.

The CDR3 sequence: CASSVAGTGGGYTEAFF. Here the CDR3 DNA reads TGTGCCAGCAGCGTAGCTGGAACAGGGGGCGGTTACACTGAAGCTTTCTTT. This sequence joins TRBV9 and TRBJ1-1; 9 nucleotides match TRBD1. The CDR3 is 17 amino acids. Germline V gene sequence: CDR1 SGDLS, CDR2 YYNGEE. V shed 0 bases, J shed 3 bases, and the junction held 9 bases outside the gene matches.

The chain links TRBV19 to TRBJ2-4; 7 bases map to TRBD1. The germline V gene encodes CDR1 LNHDA and CDR2 SQIVND (reference sequence). Trimming took 2 bases from V and 8 from J; bases not matched to a gene: 12. The CDR3 is 16 amino acids. The CDR3 loop reads CASSIWTGPSTDIQYF. Here the CDR3 DNA reads TGTGCCAGTAGTATATGGACAGGACCGTCTACGGACATTCAGTACTTC.

The chain carries TRBV5-6 and TRBJ2-7, with 7 positions matching TRBD1. This CDR3 has 15 residues. CDR1 is SGHDT and CDR2 is YYEEEE in the germline V gene. Trimming removed 3 bases from V and 3 bases from J; junction bases left unmatched: 9. The CDR3 DNA follows: TGTGCCAGCAGCTCGACAGGGCATATCATCTACGAGCAGTACTTC. The encoded protein is CASSSTGHIIYEQYF. The variable domain in full, completed from reference TRBV5-6 and TRBJ2-7, reads DAGVTQSPTHLIKTRGQQVTLRCSPKSGHDTVSWYQQALGQGPQFIFQYYEEEERQRGNFPDRFSGHQFPNYSSELNVNALLLGDSALYLCASSSTGHIIYEQYFGPGTRLTVT.

V is TRBV7-2 and J is TRBJ2-3; TRBD2 aligns across 8 bases. The CDR3 spans 14 residues. J was trimmed by 6 bases and V by 5 bases; bases with no gene match: 7. Germline CDR1 and CDR2: SGHTA and FQGNSA. The chain's CDR3 is CASSLRGGLDTQYF. DNA for the CDR3: TGTGCCAGCAGCCTCCGGGGGGGGCTTGATACGCAGTATTTT.

The chain uses TRBV6-5 and TRBJ2-1; TRBD2 agrees at 8 bases. This CDR3 region has 14 residues. CDR1 and CDR2 (germline): MNHEY, SVGAGI. V lost 6 bases and J lost 1; bases outside the gene matches: 2. In DNA form, the CDR3 reads TGTGCCAGCAGAGCGGGAGCATCCTACAATGAGCAGTTCTTC. The encoded protein is CASRAGASYNEQFF.

J is TRBJ2-3 and V is TRBV9, with a possible D match to TRBD2 (6 bases). CDR1 SGDLS and CDR2 YYNGEE come from the germline V gene. The CDR3 spans 14 residues. Trimming cost V 3 bases and J 0 bases, with 8 bases left between them. Here the CDR3 DNA reads TGTGCCAGCAGCGCGGGACTGAGCACAGATACGCAGTATTTT. Its protein product is CASSAGLSTDTQYF. Supplemented by reference TRBV9 and TRBJ2-3, the full variable domain reads DSGVTQTPKHLITATGQRVTLRCSPRSGDLSVYWYQQSLDQGLQFLIQYYNGEERAKGNILERFSAQQFPDLHSELNLSSLELGDSALYFCASSAGLSTDTQYFGPGTRLTVL.

The chain uses TRBV9 and TRBJ2-1; 12 bases match TRBD2. Germline V gene data show CDR1 as SGDLS and CDR2 as YYNGEE. This CDR3 region has 15 residues. The V and J ends lost 4 bases and 6 bases, in that order; junction bases with no gene match: 5. The CDR3 DNA reads TGTGCCAGCAGCATTCGACTAGCGGGAGTCAATGAGCAGTTCTTC. Translation: CASSIRLAGVNEQFF. The entire variable domain, with the rest obtained from reference TRBV9 and TRBJ2-1, is as follows: DSGVTQTPKHLITATGQRVTLRCSPRSGDLSVYWYQQSLDQGLQFLIQYYNGEERAKGNILERFSAQQFPDLHSELNLSSLELGDSALYFCASSIRLAGVNEQFFGPGTRLTVL.

V and J are TRBV28 and TRBJ1-2, with a tentative D call TRBD1 (5 bases). The V gene's germline CDR1 is MDHEN and CDR2 SYDVKM. The ends were cut back, 2 bases at V and 4 bases at J, with 8 bases in the middle. The CDR3 has 13 residues. The CDR3 is CASSLMGGYGYTF. In DNA, the CDR3 is TGTGCCAGCAGTTTAATGGGGGGCTATGGCTACACCTTC.

The genes are TRBV27 and TRBJ1-5; 10 bases line up with TRBD1. Germline lookup yields CDR1 MNHEY and CDR2 SMNVEV (reference sequence). Germline trimming cut 6 bases from V and 7 bases from J; bases unmatched to any gene: 9. The CDR3 has 15 amino acids. This CDR3 reads CASRPGQGIGQPQHF. As DNA, the CDR3 is TGTGCCAGCAGACCGGGACAGGGGATCGGGCAGCCCCAGCATTTT.

Regarding this clone: The missing conserved phenylalanine or tryptophan at the end of this CDR3 makes a read error likely. The rearrangement joins TRBV27 to TRBJ1-2; D might be TRBD1 (5 bases). The germline gives CDR1 MNHEY, CDR2 SMNVEV (reference sequence). The CDR3 totals 14 residues. The germline V and J ends were trimmed by 8 bases and 6 bases, with 19 bases remaining between them. The CDR3 reads CASGDGQGIHGYTL. The CDR3 DNA sequence: TGTGCCAGCGGAGATGGGCAGGGCATACATGGCTACACCCTC.

Concerning this clone itself: Other DNA sequences of this sample code for an identical CDR3. The chain uses TRBV5-6 and TRBJ1-2; D gene ambiguous. CDR1 SGHDT and CDR2 YYEEEE come from the germline V gene. V was pared by 5 bases and J by 4 bases, with 12 bases between. This CDR3 contains 13 residues. The CDR3 here is CASSLEQIYGYTF. The CDR3 DNA reads as TGTGCCAGCAGTCTTGAACAAATCTATGGCTACACCTTC.

The rearrangement links TRBV4-2 to TRBJ2-7; D is perhaps TRBD2 (6 bases). The germline V gene encodes CDR1 LGHNA and CDR2 YNFKEQ. The V gene lost 0 bases and the J gene lost 4 bases, with 13 bases spanning the gap. The CDR3 loop spans 15 amino acids. CDR3 sequence (DNA): TGTGCCAGCAGCCAAGAGACGGGAGCGGCGTACGAGCAGTACTTC. It yields the protein CASSQETGAAYEQYF.

The chain links TRBV5-1 to TRBJ2-6; no reliable D call. CDR3 length: 16 residues. Germline CDR1 is SGHRS and CDR2 is YFSETQ. Trimming removed 0 bases at V and 0 bases at J, with 7 bases between. CDR3 amino acids: CASSLEGVSGANVLTF. The CDR3 DNA is TGCGCCAGCAGCTTGGAAGGAGTCTCTGGGGCCAACGTCCTGACTTTC.

The V and J genes are TRBV14 and TRBJ2-7; 9 nucleotides align to TRBD1. The germline V gene encodes CDR1 SGHDN and CDR2 FVKESK. V lost 4 bases and J lost 1; bases outside the gene matches: 8. This CDR3 has 16 residues. CDR3 nucleotide sequence: TGTGCCAGCAGCCCGGCAGGGACAGGGCCGTCCTACGAGCAGTACTTC. Translation: CASSPAGTGPSYEQYF.

The rearrangement links TRBV6-5 to TRBJ1-2; TRBD1 matches 7 bases. The germline gives CDR1 MNHEY, CDR2 SVGAGI. The ends lost 6 bases at V and 6 bases at J; junction bases unmatched: 7. The CDR3 contains 13 residues. The CDR3 loop reads CASRLRGSNGYTF. In DNA form, the CDR3 reads TGTGCCAGCAGACTCAGGGGGTCTAATGGCTACACCTTC.